This T cell receptor beta chain was sequenced during a study of shared clonotypes between healthy human individuals. Across the study: A couple of women and three men aged 18 to 49 served as donors.

The CDR3 consists of 12 residues. Between the trimmed V and J ends, which lost 2 bases and 13 bases, there was a span of 12 bases. Looked up from germline, CDR1 is GTSNPN and CDR2 is SVGIG (reference sequence). This was a deep-level run. Method: immunoSEQ multiplex PCR; TCRdb's copy keeps in-frame clones and lacks some. The sample consists of approximately 500,000 clones, roughly 85% of them appearing once. What was sequenced was PBMCs. This TCR came from a woman aged 40 to 50 in good health. Some clones in this sample may be carry-over from other donors' samples. V is TRBV30 and J is TRBJ1-6; possible D gene TRBD1, 6 bases. This CDR3 is CAWSPTGNPLHF. The CDR3 nucleotides are TGTGCCTGGAGTCCCACAGGGAACCCCCTCCACTTT.